The 7 T cell receptor beta chains listed next were all sequenced from one sample in a study of cytomegalovirus exposure and HLA in healthy donors. This table comes from immunoSEQ multiplex PCR, and its TCRdb copy is limited to in-frame clones, with some not included. The profile shows tens of thousands of clones, almost 85% of them singletons. Sample: PBMCs. These receptors originate from a woman under 30 in good health and CMV-seropositive.

The gene calls are TRBV6-6 and TRBJ2-1; maybe TRBD2 (5 bases). Trimming removed 4 bases at V and 3 bases at J, with 10 bases between. The CDR3 is 14 residues long. Germline V gene sequence: CDR1 MNHNY, CDR2 SVGAGI (reference sequence). Here the CDR3 reads CASSSTSYYNEQFF. CDR3 sequence (DNA): TGTGCCAGCAGTTCCACTAGTTACTACAATGAGCAGTTCTTC.

This chain joins TRBV19 and TRBJ2-3, with 7 bases identical to TRBD1. V shed 7 bases and J 2 bases; nucleotides not matched to a gene: 9. The germline CDR1 and CDR2 sequences are LNHDA and SQIVND (reference sequence). The CDR3 extends over 15 amino acids. CDR3: CASNPRGFFTDTQYF. The CDR3 DNA sequence: TGTGCCAGTAACCCCAGGGGGTTCTTCACAGATACGCAGTATTTT.

V is TRBV5-4 and J is TRBJ1-2, with D tentatively TRBD1 (6 bases). V gave up 1 base and J gave up 3 bases, with 13 bases separating them. CDR3 length: 15 amino acids. Germline CDR1 SGHNT, CDR2 YYREEE (reference sequence). The CDR3 protein is CASSLRDTRDYGYTF. The CDR3 coding sequence is TGTGCCAGCAGCTTGCGGGACACCCGCGACTATGGCTACACCTTC.

This rearrangement joins TRBV10-1 to TRBJ2-5; TRBD1 matches at 7 bases. V was clipped by 2 bases and J by 7 bases; unmatched bases: 7. The CDR3 sequence is 14 residues long. Germline loops: CDR1 WNHNN, CDR2 SYGVQD (reference sequence). CDR3 region: CASSEIGQVGTQYF. The CDR3 nucleotides are TGCGCCAGCAGTGAGATCGGACAGGTGGGGACCCAGTACTTC.

The chain has TRBV28 and TRBJ2-7, with TRBD1 matching over 8 bases. The V and J ends lost 7 bases and 6 bases, in that order; junction bases with no gene match: 5. CDR1 MDHEN and CDR2 SYDVKM come from the germline V gene. The CDR3 extends over 12 amino acids. The CDR3 nucleotides read TGTGCCAGCACCCAACAGGGGGTCGAGCAGTACTTC. Its protein is CASTQQGVEQYF.

The CDR3 spells CASSIGQTTDTQYF. CDR3 nucleotides: TGTGCCAGTAGTATAGGACAGACTACAGATACGCAGTATTTT. The chain joins TRBV19 to TRBJ2-3; D may be TRBD1 (5 bases). CDR1 and CDR2 from the germline V gene are LNHDA and SQIVND (reference sequence). This CDR3 spans 14 amino acids. Trimming pared 1 base from V and 3 bases from J, leaving 8 bases between.

This clone was detected once. This chain joins TRBV12-2 and TRBJ1-2; the table's D call of TRBD1 was not tested on the DNA. TRBV12-2 is designated a pseudogene. CDR3 length: 13 amino acids. CDR3 sequence reads: CASRSGQFYGYTF. The CDR3 DNA sequence: TGTGCAAGTCGCTCGGGACAGTTCTATGGCTACACCTTC.